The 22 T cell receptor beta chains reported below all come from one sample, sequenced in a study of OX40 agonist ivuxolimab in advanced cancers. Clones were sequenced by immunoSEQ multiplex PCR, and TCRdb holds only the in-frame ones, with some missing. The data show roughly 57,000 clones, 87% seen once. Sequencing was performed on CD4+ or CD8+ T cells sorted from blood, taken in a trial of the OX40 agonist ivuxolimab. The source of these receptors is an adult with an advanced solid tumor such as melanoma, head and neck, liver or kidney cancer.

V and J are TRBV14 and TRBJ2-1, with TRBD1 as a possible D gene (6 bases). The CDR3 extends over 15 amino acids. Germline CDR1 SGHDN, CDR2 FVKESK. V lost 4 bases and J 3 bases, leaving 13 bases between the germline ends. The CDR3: CASSPQGRRYNEQFF. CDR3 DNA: TGTGCCAGCAGCCCTCAGGGGAGACGCTACAATGAGCAGTTCTTC. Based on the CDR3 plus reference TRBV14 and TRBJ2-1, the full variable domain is EAGVTQFPSHSVIEKGQTVTLRCDPISGHDNLYWYRRVMGKEIKFLLHFVKESKQDESGMPNNRFLAERTGGTYSTLKVQPAELEDSGVYFCASSPQGRRYNEQFFGPGTRLTVL.

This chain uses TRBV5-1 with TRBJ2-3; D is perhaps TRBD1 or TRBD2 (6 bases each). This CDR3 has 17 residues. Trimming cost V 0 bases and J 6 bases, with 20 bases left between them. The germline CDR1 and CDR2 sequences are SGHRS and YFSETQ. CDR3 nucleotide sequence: TGCGCCAGCAGCTTGGTCGGCGGACCTAAGGGGGGTGATACGCAGTATTTT. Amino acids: CASSLVGGPKGGDTQYF.

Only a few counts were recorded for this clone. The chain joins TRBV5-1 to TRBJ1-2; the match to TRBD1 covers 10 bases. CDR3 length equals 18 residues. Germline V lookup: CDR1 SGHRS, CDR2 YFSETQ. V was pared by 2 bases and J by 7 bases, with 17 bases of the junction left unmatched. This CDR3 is CASSLTLRDRGIASGYTF. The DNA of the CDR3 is TGCGCCAGCAGCTTAACCCTCCGGGACAGGGGCATTGCTTCTGGCTACACCTTC.

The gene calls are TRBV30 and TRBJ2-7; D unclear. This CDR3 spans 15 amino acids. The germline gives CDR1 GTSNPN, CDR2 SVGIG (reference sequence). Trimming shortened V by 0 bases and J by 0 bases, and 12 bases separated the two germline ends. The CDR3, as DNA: TGTGCCTGGAGTGTGGTTAAAGTAAGCTCCTACGAGCAGTACTTC. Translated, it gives CAWSVVKVSSYEQYF.

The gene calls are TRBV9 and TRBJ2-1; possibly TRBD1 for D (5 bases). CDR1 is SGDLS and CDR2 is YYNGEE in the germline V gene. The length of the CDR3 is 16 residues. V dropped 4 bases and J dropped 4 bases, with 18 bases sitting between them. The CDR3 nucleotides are TGTGCCAGCAGCCCATCGAAAGGGGTCCGGTACAATGAGCAGTTCTTC. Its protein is CASSPSKGVRYNEQFF.

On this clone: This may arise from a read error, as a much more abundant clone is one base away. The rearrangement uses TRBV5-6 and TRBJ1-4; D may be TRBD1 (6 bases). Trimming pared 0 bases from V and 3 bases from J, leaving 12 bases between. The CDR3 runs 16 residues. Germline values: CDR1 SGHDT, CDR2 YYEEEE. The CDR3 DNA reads TGTGCCAGCAGCTTGGATGGACAGAAAGCTAATGAAAAACTGTTTTTT. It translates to CASSLDGQKANEKLFF.

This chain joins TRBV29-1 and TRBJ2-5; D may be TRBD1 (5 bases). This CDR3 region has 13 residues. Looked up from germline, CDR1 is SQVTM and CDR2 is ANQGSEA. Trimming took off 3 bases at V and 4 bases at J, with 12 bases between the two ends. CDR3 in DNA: TGCAGCGTTGATTGGGGCCCGGGAGAGACCCAGTACTTC. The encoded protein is CSVDWGPGETQYF.

The CDR3 nucleotides are TGTGCCAGCAGACAGTCCGGAGCGGGACAGAACAATCAGCCCCAGCATTTT. Residues: CASRQSGAGQNNQPQHF. V gene TRBV27 combines with J gene TRBJ1-5; 7 bases are a match to TRBD1. Germline V gives CDR1 MNHEY, CDR2 SMNVEV (reference sequence). The junction had 14 bases not matched to a gene; V was cut back by 6 bases and J by 3 bases. The CDR3 extends over 17 amino acids.

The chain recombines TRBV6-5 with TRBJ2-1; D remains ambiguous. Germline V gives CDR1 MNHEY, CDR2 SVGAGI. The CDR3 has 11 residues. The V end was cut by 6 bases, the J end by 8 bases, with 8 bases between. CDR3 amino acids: CASRMIYEQFF. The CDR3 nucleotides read TGTGCCAGCAGGATGATCTATGAGCAGTTCTTC.

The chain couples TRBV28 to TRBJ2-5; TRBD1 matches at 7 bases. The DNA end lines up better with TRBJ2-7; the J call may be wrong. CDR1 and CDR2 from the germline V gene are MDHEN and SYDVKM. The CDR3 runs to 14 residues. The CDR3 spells CASSLRQGSYEQYF. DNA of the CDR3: TGTGCCAGCAGTCTGCGACAGGGCTCCTACGAGCAGTACTTC.

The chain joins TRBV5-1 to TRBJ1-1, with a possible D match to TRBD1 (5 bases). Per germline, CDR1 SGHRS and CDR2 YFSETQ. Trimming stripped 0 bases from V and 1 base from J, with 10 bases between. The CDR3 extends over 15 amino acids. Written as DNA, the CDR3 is TGCGCCAGCAGCTTGGTAACGCAGGGGAACACTGAAGCTTTCTTT. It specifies CASSLVTQGNTEAFF.

The CDR3 loop is CASSLGTSGNSEQFF. CDR3 sequence (DNA): TGCGCCAGCAGCCTGGGGACTAGCGGGAATAGTGAGCAGTTCTTC. The rearrangement links TRBV5-1 to TRBJ2-1; 13 nucleotides line up with TRBD2. The junction had 7 bases not matched to a gene; V was cut back by 4 bases and J by 9 bases. Germline V gene lookup returns CDR1 SGHRS and CDR2 YFSETQ. The CDR3 has 15 amino acids.

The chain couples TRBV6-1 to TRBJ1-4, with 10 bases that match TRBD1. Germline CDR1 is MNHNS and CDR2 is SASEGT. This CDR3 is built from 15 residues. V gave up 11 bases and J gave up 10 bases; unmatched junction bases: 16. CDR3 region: CASRSSGTGASKLFF. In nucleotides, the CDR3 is TGTGCCTCACGAAGTTCCGGGACAGGGGCGTCAAAACTGTTTTTT.

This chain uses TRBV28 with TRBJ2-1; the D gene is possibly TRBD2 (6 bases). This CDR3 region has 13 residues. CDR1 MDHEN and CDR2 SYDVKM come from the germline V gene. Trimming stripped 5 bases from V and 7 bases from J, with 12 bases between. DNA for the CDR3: TGTGCCAGCAGTGCGGGATTTCTTAATGAGCAGTTCTTC. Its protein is CASSAGFLNEQFF.

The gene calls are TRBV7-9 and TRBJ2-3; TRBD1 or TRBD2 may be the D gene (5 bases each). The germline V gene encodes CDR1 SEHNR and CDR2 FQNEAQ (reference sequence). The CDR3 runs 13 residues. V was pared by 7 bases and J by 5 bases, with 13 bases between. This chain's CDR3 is CASTPAGRDTQYF. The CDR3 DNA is TGTGCCAGCACCCCGGCAGGGAGAGATACGCAGTATTTT. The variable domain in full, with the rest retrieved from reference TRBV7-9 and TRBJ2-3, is DTGVSQNPRHKITKRGQNVTFRCDPISEHNRLYWYRQTLGQGPEFLTYFQNEAQLEKSRLLSDRFSAERPKGSFSTLEIQRTEQGDSAMYLCASTPAGRDTQYFGPGTRLTVL.

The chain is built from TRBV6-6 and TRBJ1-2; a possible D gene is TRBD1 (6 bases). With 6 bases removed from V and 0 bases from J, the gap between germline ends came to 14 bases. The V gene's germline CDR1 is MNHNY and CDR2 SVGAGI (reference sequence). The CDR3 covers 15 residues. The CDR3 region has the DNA TGTGCCAGCAGACCTGACAGGAAACCTAACTATGGCTACACCTTC. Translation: CASRPDRKPNYGYTF.

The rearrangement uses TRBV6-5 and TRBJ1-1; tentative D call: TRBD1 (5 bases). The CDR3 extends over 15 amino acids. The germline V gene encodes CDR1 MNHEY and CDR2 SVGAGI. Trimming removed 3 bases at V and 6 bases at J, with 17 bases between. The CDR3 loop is CASSYRGITPAEAFF. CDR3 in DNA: TGTGCCAGCAGTTATAGGGGAATCACGCCCGCTGAAGCTTTCTTT.

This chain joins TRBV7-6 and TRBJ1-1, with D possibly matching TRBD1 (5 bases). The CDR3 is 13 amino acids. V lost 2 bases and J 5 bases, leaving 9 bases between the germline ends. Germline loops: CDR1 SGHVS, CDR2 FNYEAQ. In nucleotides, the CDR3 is TGTGCCAGCAGCTTACGGGGGGGGACTGAAGCTTTCTTT. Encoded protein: CASSLRGGTEAFF.

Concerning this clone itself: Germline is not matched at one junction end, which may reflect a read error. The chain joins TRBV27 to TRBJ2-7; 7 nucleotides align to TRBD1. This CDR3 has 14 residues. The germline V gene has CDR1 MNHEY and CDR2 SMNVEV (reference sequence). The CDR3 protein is CASSYRDSSHEQYF. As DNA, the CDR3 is TGTGCCAGCAGCTACCGGGACAGCTCCCACGAGCAGTACTTC.

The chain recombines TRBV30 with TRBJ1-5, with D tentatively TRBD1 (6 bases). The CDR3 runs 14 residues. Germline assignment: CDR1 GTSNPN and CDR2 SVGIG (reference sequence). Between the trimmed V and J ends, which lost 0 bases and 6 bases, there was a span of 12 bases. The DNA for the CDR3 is TGTGCCTGGAGTGTACGCAGGGGCACTCAGCCCCAGCATTTT. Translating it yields CAWSVRRGTQPQHF.

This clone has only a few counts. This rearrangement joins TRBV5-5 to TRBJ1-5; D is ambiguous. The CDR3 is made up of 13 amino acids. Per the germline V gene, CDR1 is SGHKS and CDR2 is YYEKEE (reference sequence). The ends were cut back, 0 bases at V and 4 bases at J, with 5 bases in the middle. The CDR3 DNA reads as TGTGCCAGCAGCTTGGACGGGAATCAGCCCCAGCATTTT. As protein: CASSLDGNQPQHF.

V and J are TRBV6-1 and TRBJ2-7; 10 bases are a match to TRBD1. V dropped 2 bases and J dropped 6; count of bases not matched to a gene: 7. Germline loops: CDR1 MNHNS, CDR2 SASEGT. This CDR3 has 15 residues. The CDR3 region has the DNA TGTGCCAGCAGTGAATGGGGACAGGGGTTCTCCGAGCAGTACTTC. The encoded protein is CASSEWGQGFSEQYF.